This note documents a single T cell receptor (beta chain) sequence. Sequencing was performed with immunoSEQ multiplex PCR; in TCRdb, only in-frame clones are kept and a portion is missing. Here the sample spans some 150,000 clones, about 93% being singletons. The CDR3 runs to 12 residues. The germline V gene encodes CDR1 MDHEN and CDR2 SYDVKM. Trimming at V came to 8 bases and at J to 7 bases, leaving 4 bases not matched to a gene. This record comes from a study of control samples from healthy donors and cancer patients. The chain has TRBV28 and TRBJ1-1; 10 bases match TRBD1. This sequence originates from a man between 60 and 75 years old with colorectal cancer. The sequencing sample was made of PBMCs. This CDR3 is CASLTGGIEAFF. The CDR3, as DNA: TGTGCCAGCTTGACAGGGGGCATTGAAGCTTTCTTT.